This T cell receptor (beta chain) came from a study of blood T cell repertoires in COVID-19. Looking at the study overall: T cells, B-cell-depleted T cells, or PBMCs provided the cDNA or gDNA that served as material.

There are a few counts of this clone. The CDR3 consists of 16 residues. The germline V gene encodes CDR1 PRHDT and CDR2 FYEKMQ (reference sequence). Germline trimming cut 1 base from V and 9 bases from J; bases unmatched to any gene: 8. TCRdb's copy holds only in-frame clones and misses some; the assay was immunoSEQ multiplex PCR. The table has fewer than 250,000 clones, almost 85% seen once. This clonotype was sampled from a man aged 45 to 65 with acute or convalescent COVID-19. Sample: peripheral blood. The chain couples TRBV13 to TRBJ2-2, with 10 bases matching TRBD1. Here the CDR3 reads CASSLAGQGESWELFF. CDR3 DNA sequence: TGTGCCAGCAGCTTAGCCGGACAGGGGGAAAGTTGGGAGCTGTTTTTT.